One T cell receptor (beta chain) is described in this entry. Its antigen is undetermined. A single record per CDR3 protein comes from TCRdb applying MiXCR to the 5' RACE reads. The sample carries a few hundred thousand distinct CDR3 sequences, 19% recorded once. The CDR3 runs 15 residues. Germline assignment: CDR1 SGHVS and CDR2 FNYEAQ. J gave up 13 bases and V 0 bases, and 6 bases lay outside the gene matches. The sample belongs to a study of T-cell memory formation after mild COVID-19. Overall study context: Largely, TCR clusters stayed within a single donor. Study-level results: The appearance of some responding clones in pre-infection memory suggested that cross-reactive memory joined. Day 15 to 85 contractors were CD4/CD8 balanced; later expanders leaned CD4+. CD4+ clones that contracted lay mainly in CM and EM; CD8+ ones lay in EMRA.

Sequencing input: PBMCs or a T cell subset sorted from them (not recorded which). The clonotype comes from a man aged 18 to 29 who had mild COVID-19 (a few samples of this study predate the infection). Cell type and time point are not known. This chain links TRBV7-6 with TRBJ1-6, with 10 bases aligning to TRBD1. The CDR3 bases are TGTGCCAGCAGCTTAGCTCCGGGACAGGGGAATCCCCTCCACTTT. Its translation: CASSLAPGQGNPLHF.